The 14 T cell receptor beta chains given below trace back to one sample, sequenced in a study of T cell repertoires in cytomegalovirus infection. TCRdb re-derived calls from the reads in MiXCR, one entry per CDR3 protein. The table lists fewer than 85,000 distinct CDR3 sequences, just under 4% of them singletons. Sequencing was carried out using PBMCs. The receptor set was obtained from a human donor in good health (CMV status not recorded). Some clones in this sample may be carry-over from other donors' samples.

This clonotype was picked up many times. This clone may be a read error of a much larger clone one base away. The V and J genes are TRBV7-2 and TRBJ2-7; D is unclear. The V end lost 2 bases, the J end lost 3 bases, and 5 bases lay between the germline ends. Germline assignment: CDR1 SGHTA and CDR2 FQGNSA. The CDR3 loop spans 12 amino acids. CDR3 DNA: TGTGCCAGCAGCTTAACCCTCTACGAGCAGTACTTC. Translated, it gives CASSLTLYEQYF.

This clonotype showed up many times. CDR3 sequence: CASSFFPRGALETQYF. CDR3 coding DNA: TGTGCCAGCAGCTTTTTCCCCAGGGGGGCCCTGGAGACCCAGTACTTC. This sequence joins TRBV7-2 and TRBJ2-5; D is perhaps TRBD1 (7 bases). Germline V gene data show CDR1 as SGHTA and CDR2 as FQGNSA. Trimming cost V 3 bases and J 5 bases, with 19 bases left between them. The CDR3 contains 16 residues.

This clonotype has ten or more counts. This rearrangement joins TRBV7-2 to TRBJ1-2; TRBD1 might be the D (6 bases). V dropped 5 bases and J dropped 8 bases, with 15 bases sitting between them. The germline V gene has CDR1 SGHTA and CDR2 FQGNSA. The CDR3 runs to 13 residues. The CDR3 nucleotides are TGTGCCAGCAGCCTCGCGGGGGCGCAAGGCTACACCTTC. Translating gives CASSLAGAQGYTF.

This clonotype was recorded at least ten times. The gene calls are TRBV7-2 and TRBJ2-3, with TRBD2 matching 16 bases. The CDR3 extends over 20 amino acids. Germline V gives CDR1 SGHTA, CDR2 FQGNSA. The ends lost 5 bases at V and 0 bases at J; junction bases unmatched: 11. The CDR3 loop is CASSHGTSGRARVSTDTQYF. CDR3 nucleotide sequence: TGTGCCAGCAGCCACGGGACTAGCGGGAGGGCCAGGGTCAGCACAGATACGCAGTATTTT.

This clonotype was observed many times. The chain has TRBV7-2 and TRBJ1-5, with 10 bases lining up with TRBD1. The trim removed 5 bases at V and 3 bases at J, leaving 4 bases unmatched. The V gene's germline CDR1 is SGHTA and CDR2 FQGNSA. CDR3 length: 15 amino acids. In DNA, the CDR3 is TGTGCCAGCAGCGGGACAGGGGCCGTCAATCAGCCCCAGCATTTT. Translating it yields CASSGTGAVNQPQHF. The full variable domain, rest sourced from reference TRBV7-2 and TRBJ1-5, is GAGVSQSPSNKVTEKGKDVELRCDPISGHTALYWYRQSLGQGLEFLIYFQGNSAPDKSGLPSDRFSAERTGGSVSTLTIQRTQQEDSAVYLCASSGTGAVNQPQHFGDGTRLSIL.

CDR3 nucleotides: TGCGCCAGCAGCCAAGATGTTCGGACAGGCTCTTCTGAAGCTTTCTTT. Protein: CASSQDVRTGSSEAFF. The chain has TRBV4-3 and TRBJ1-1; 7 bases match TRBD1. CDR1 is LGHNA and CDR2 is YSLEER in the germline V gene. The CDR3 is 16 amino acids. Trimming took 0 bases from V and 6 from J; bases not matched to a gene: 10.

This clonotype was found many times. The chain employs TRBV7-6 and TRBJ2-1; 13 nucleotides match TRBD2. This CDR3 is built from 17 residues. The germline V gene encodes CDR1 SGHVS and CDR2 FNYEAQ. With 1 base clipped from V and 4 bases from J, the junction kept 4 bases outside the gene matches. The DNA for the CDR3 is TGTGCCAGCAGCTTAGGGGGACTAGCGGGGACTTACAATGAGCAGTTCTTC. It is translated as CASSLGGLAGTYNEQFF.

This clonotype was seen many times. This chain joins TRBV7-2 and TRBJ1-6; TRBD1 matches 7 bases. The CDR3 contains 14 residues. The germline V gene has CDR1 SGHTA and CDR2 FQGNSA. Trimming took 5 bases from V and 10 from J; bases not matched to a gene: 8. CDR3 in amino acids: CASSLRQGRSPLHF. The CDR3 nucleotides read TGTGCCAGCAGCCTCAGACAGGGCCGGTCACCCCTCCACTTT.

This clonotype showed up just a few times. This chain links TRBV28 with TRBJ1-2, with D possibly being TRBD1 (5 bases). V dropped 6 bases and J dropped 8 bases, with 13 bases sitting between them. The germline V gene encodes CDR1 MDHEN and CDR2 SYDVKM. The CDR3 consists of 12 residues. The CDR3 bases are TGTGCCAGCAGGTTGGCGGGGCTCGGCTACACCTTC. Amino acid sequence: CASRLAGLGYTF.

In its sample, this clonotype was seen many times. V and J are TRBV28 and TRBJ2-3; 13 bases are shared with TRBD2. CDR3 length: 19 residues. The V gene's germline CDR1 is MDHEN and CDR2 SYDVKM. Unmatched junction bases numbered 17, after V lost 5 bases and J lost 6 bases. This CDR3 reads CASSQLAGGLFRQADTQYF. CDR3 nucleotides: TGTGCCAGCAGTCAACTAGCGGGAGGGTTATTTAGACAGGCGGATACGCAGTATTTT.

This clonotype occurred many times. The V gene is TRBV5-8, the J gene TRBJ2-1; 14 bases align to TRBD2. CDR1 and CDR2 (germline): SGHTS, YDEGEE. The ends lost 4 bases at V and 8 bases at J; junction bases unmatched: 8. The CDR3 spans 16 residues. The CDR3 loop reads CASSVGLAGVGDEQFF. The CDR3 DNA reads TGTGCCAGCAGCGTGGGACTAGCGGGAGTGGGCGATGAGCAGTTCTTC.

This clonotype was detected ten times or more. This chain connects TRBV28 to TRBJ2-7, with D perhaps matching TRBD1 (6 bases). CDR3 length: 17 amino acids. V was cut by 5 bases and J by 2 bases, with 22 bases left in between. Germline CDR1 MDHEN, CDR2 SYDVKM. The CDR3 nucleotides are TGTGCCAGCAGTCTCCTTCCTCAGGGGCCAGGACCCTACGAGCAGTACTTC. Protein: CASSLLPQGPGPYEQYF. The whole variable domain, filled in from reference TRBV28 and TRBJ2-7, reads DVKVTQSSRYLVKRTGEKVFLECVQDMDHENMFWYRQDPGLGLRLIYFSYDVKMKEKGDIPEGYSVSREKKERFSLILESASTNQTSMYLCASSLLPQGPGPYEQYFGPGTRLTVT.

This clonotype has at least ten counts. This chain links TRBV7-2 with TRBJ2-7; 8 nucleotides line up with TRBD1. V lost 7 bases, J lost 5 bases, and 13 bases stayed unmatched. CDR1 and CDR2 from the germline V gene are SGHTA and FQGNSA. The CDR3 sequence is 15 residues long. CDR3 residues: CASTVRTGLTHEQYF. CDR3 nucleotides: TGTGCCAGCACAGTACGGACAGGGCTTACCCACGAGCAGTACTTC.

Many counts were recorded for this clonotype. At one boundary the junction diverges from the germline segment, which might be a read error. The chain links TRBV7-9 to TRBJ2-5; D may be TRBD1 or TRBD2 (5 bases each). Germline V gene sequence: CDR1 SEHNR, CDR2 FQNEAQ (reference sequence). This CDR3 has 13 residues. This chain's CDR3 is CASSLSGPSALHF. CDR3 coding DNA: TGTGCCAGCAGCTTATCGGGACCATCGGCTTTACACTTC. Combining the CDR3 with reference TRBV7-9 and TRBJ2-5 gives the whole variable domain DTGVSQNPRHKITKRGQNVTFRCDPISEHNRLYWYRQTLGQGPEFLTYFQNEAQLEKSRLLSDRFSAERPKGSFSTLEIQRTEQGDSAMYLCASSLSGPSALHFGPGTRLLVL.